This T cell receptor beta chain was sequenced for a study of cytomegalovirus exposure and HLA in healthy donors. The PCR contained 60 Vbeta and 13 Jbeta primers. Assay: immunoSEQ multiplex PCR; the TCRdb copy retains only in-frame clones and omits some. Of 160,000 or so clones in the sample, around 84% are singletons; the top ten hold 2.5% to 3.5%. The V gene's germline CDR1 is KGHSH and CDR2 LQKENI. The junction had 3 bases not matched to a gene; V was cut back by 2 bases and J by 5 bases. CDR3 length: 14 residues. Study observations and caveats: Three CMV-associated chains proved CMV antigen-specific in vitro. Follow-up analysis found HLA locus-dependent TCR association rates, highest for DRB1 and lowest for HLA-C. The listing of 160 or so TCR beta chains classed them as cytomegalovirus-associated. Rarity characterized most TCR sequences, yet some public TCRs appeared in many donors.

Comments on this clone: Its antigen is unknown.

Source material: PBMCs. The clonotype was recovered from a woman between 40 and 55 years old in good health and CMV-seronegative. The J gene is TRBJ1-1, the V gene TRBV18, with 9 positions matching TRBD1. The CDR3 region has the DNA TGTGCCAGCTCACCAAACAGGGGGCATACTGAAGCTTTCTTT. It yields the protein CASSPNRGHTEAFF.